The TCR beta chain described here comes from a study of T cell responses to AZD1222 COVID-19 vaccine. General observations from the study: Every sample of the repertoires postdated the peak T cell response. Only six AZD1222 recipients tested seropositive at baseline. Targeting of unmutated variant regions was reportedly seen in nearly half of spike-specific TCRs.

The CDR3 has 14 residues. The V end lost 3 bases, the J end lost 6 bases, and 11 bases lay between the germline ends. CDR1 is LNHNV, CDR2 YYDKDF, per germline (reference sequence). Concerning this clone itself: The antigen remains unidentified.

Assay used: immunoSEQ multiplex PCR; TCRdb lists only in-frame clones, some missing. The sample consists of approximately 100,000 clones, roughly 88% of them appearing once. The receptor comes from an adult in good health. V is TRBV15 and J is TRBJ2-2; a possible D gene is TRBD1 (6 bases). Here the sequenced sample was peripheral blood, taken on day 0 of AZD1222 vaccination. The CDR3 sequence: CATSSGQLAGELFF. CDR3 in DNA: TGTGCCACCAGCAGCGGACAGTTGGCCGGGGAGCTGTTTTTT.